Below are 26 T cell receptor beta chains sequenced from a single sample in a study of breast tumors, draining lymph nodes, adjacent tissues. The lymph nodes were axillary draining lymph nodes from breast cancer patients. TCRdb re-called the multiplex PCR reads with MiXCR, one entry per CDR3 protein. The profile shows over 150,000 distinct CDR3 sequences, roughly 31% of them singletons. The material sequenced was axillary lymph node tissue. These receptors all come from a female donor with breast cancer. Some clones in this sample may be carry-over from other donors' samples.

This clonotype was detected many times. This chain links TRBV20-1 with TRBJ2-1, with 7 bases fitting TRBD2. Germline V gene data show CDR1 as DFQATT and CDR2 as SNEGSKA (reference sequence). The CDR3 covers 17 residues. V trimming: 0 bases; J trimming: 4 bases; junction bases outside the gene matches: 12. CDR3 sequence: CSARDLLAGVRYNEQFF. The CDR3 nucleotides are TGCAGTGCTAGAGATTTATTGGCGGGAGTAAGGTACAATGAGCAGTTCTTC.

This clonotype was seen many times. This chain links TRBV4-3 with TRBJ2-3; 9 bases match TRBD2. The CDR3 runs to 16 residues. The germline CDR1 and CDR2 sequences are LGHNA and YSLEER. After removal of 0 bases from V and 3 bases from J, the junction contained 4 bases not matched to a gene. The CDR3 nucleotides read TGCGCCAGCAGCCAAGATGGGGCGGGAGGGACAGATACGCAGTATTTT. This gives the protein CASSQDGAGGTDTQYF.

The rearrangement links TRBV5-1 to TRBJ2-7, with TRBD2 identical over 11 bases. After removal of 0 bases from V and 4 bases from J, the junction contained 6 bases not matched to a gene. This CDR3 spans 16 amino acids. CDR1 SGHRS and CDR2 YFSETQ come from the germline V gene. CDR3 sequence (DNA): TGCGCCAGCAGCTTGGGGCTAGCGGGAGGCCTGTACGAGCAGTACTTC. Translation gives CASSLGLAGGLYEQYF.

Ten or more counts support this clonotype. CDR3 nucleotides: TGTGCCAGCAGTTTAGGACCTTTCGTCGGCTACACCTTC. It is translated as CASSLGPFVGYTF. The chain couples TRBV12-3 or TRBV12-4 to TRBJ1-2; D is unclear. Trimming removed 1 base at V and 8 bases at J, with 11 bases between. CDR3 size: 13 residues.

There are many counts of this clonotype. The chain joins TRBV12-3 or TRBV12-4 to TRBJ1-5; D uncertain. V was clipped by 6 bases and J by 4 bases, with 16 bases between them. This CDR3 spans 15 amino acids. The CDR3 sequence is CASSNTMDGNQPQHF. For the CDR3, the DNA is TGTGCCAGCAGCAACACTATGGACGGGAATCAGCCCCAGCATTTT.

This clonotype was counted many times. The chain is built from TRBV10-3 and TRBJ2-5; tentatively, D is TRBD2 (5 bases). CDR1 ENHRY and CDR2 SYGVKD come from the germline V gene. Deletions cut 0 bases from V and 2 bases from J, with 16 bases between. This CDR3 contains 17 residues. The DNA of the CDR3 is TGTGCCATCAGTGAGTCTAAACCCCCTTCGGGGCAAGAGACCCAGTACTTC. It is translated as CAISESKPPSGQETQYF.

This chain joins TRBV6-2 or TRBV6-3 and TRBJ2-7, with D possibly called TRBD1 or TRBD2 (5 bases each). V lost 2 bases and J 7 bases, leaving 27 bases between the germline ends. CDR3 length: 18 amino acids. Per the germline V gene, CDR1 is MNHEY and CDR2 is SVGEGT. CDR3 DNA: TGTGCCAGCAGTTACGGGACGCGAACTCCCGGATCTCCTAGGGAGCAGTACTTC. It translates to CASSYGTRTPGSPREQYF.

The V call is TRBV12-3 or TRBV12-4, the J call TRBJ2-6; D not certain. V was pared by 7 bases and J by 1 base, with 8 bases between. The CDR3 is made up of 14 amino acids. The CDR3 bases are TGTGCCAGCACCCAAGATTCTGGGGCCAACGTCCTGACTTTC. Its translation is CASTQDSGANVLTF.

This clonotype appeared a few times. CDR3 region: CASSPNQFYEQYF. Written as DNA, the CDR3 is TGTGCCAGCAGTCCTAATCAGTTCTACGAGCAGTACTTC. The chain carries TRBV3-1 and TRBJ2-7; no firm D call. Germline lookup yields CDR1 LGHDT and CDR2 YNNKEL (reference sequence). V lost 6 bases, J lost 3 bases, and 12 bases lay in between. The CDR3 loop spans 13 amino acids.

This clonotype was counted many times. As DNA, the CDR3 is TGTGCCAGCGCACAGGGGACAGCTAATGAAAAACTGTTTTTT. It codes for CASAQGTANEKLFF. The genes are TRBV6-5 and TRBJ1-4; 7 nucleotides match TRBD1. The J segment lost 3 bases and the V segment lost 8 bases, leaving 6 bases of the junction unmatched. The germline V gene encodes CDR1 MNHEY and CDR2 SVGAGI. This CDR3 is 14 amino acids long.

This clonotype was detected many times. The rearrangement links TRBV5-5 to TRBJ1-2, with TRBD1 as a possible D gene (5 bases). Germline CDR1 and CDR2: SGHKS and YYEKEE (reference sequence). The CDR3 covers 14 residues. With 0 bases removed from V and 4 bases from J, the gap between germline ends came to 10 bases. The CDR3 DNA sequence: TGTGCCAGCAGCTTGGTAAGGGGCGGCTATGGCTACACCTTC. Its protein is CASSLVRGGYGYTF.

Many counts were recorded for this clonotype. This chain uses TRBV2 with TRBJ1-2; 8 nucleotides agree with TRBD1. The ends lost 7 bases at V and 4 bases at J; junction bases unmatched: 14. The CDR3 contains 16 residues. In germline, CDR1 is SNHLY, CDR2 FYNNEI. The CDR3 DNA reads TGTGCCAGCACTTACCGGGACAGGCACCAGGGCTATGGCTACACCTTC. Translating it yields CASTYRDRHQGYGYTF.

In its sample, this clonotype was seen many times. This chain links TRBV9 with TRBJ2-5; no clear D. This CDR3 contains 16 residues. Germline CDR1 is SGDLS and CDR2 is YYNGEE. Between the trimmed V and J ends, which lost 3 bases and 5 bases, there was a span of 20 bases. The CDR3 sequence: CASSGRSGEAGETQYF. The CDR3 DNA follows: TGTGCCAGCAGCGGCAGGTCTGGGGAAGCTGGGGAGACCCAGTACTTC.

Many counts were recorded for this clonotype. The rearrangement joins TRBV3-1 to TRBJ2-3, with D perhaps matching TRBD2 (6 bases). Trimming pared 4 bases from V and 6 bases from J, leaving 11 bases between. Per germline, CDR1 LGHDT and CDR2 YNNKEL (reference sequence). The CDR3 totals 13 residues. As DNA, the CDR3 is TGTGCCAGCAGCCCCTTAGCGGAGGATACGCAGTATTTT. It encodes CASSPLAEDTQYF.

The table lists this clonotype with many counts. The rearrangement uses TRBV5-1 and TRBJ1-6; a possible D gene is TRBD1 (5 bases). Germline CDR1 and CDR2: SGHRS and YFSETQ. Trimming left V 0 bases short and J 6 bases short, with 10 bases between. The CDR3 loop spans 15 amino acids. CDR3 sequence reads: CASSLVSGGNSPLHF. CDR3 DNA sequence: TGCGCCAGCAGCTTGGTTTCCGGGGGTAATTCACCCCTCCACTTT. The variable domain in full, completed from reference TRBV5-1 and TRBJ1-6, reads KAGVTQTPRYLIKTRGQQVTLSCSPISGHRSVSWYQQTPGQGLQFLFEYFSETQRNKGNFPGRFSGRQFSNSRSEMNVSTLELGDSALYLCASSLVSGGNSPLHFGNGTRLTVT.

This clonotype has a handful of counts. The chain has TRBV15 and TRBJ1-1; possibly TRBD1 for D (6 bases). The CDR3 consists of 17 residues. Per the germline V gene, CDR1 is LNHNV and CDR2 is YYDKDF (reference sequence). V shed 0 bases and J shed 4 bases, with 18 bases lying between them. The CDR3 reads CATSRDLGGLSGTEAFF. The CDR3 bases are TGTGCCACCAGCAGAGATCTAGGGGGGTTGTCGGGCACTGAAGCTTTCTTT. The variable domain in full, completed from reference TRBV15 and TRBJ1-1, reads DAMVIQNPRYQVTQFGKPVTLSCSQTLNHNVMYWYQQKSSQAPKLLFHYYDKDFNNEADTPDNFQSRRPNTSFCFLDIRSPGLGDTAMYLCATSRDLGGLSGTEAFFGQGTRLTVV.

This clonotype showed up many times. The J gene is TRBJ1-2, the V gene TRBV28, with TRBD1 matching 9 bases. CDR3 length: 18 amino acids. Trimming removed 6 bases from V and 4 bases from J; junction bases left unmatched: 18. Germline lookup yields CDR1 MDHEN and CDR2 SYDVKM. The CDR3 DNA reads TGTGCCAGCAGCCTCCCACTGATGCCGGGACAGGGAGGCTATGGCTACACCTTC. It encodes CASSLPLMPGQGGYGYTF.

The chain combines TRBV12-3 or TRBV12-4 with TRBJ1-2; 8 bases fit TRBD1. CDR3 length equals 14 residues. J gave up 4 bases and V 7 bases, and 8 bases lay outside the gene matches. CDR3 residues: CASNPGQAPYGYTF. CDR3 nucleotides: TGTGCCAGCAACCCGGGACAGGCCCCCTATGGCTACACCTTC.

The chain has TRBV5-1 and TRBJ2-7; D is undetermined. There are 14 residues in the CDR3. V was cut by 5 bases and J by 2 bases, with 14 bases left in between. The germline V gene encodes CDR1 SGHRS and CDR2 YFSETQ. This CDR3 reads CASSPGQETYEQYF. Written as DNA, the CDR3 is TGCGCCAGCAGTCCCGGGCAGGAAACCTACGAGCAGTACTTC.

A remark on this clonotype: This sequence may be a read error, since a much larger clone differs from it by one base. The chain is built from TRBV6-1 and TRBJ2-7, with no clear D. In germline, CDR1 is MNHNS, CDR2 SASEGT. The CDR3 sequence is 13 residues long. The CDR3 nucleotides read TGTGCCAGCAGTCAAGCAGGAACGTACGAGCAGTACTTC. Residues: CASSQAGTYEQYF.

This clonotype came up many times. This sequence joins TRBV4-2 and TRBJ1-4; the match to TRBD1 covers 10 bases. The CDR3 consists of 13 residues. Germline V gene sequence: CDR1 LGHNA, CDR2 YNFKEQ. V dropped 4 bases and J dropped 10; count of bases not matched to a gene: 3. The CDR3 DNA reads TGTGCCAGCAGCCGGGACAGGGGAGGAAAACTGTTTTTT. It specifies CASSRDRGGKLFF.

This clonotype was seen many times. V gene TRBV7-2 combines with J gene TRBJ2-1, with a weak D call TRBD1 (6 bases). The ends were cut back, 4 bases at V and 7 bases at J, with 11 bases in the middle. The germline V gene encodes CDR1 SGHTA and CDR2 FQGNSA. This CDR3 comprises 13 residues. CDR3 in amino acids: CASSYYRANEQFF. The CDR3 region has the DNA TGTGCCAGCAGCTATTACAGGGCTAATGAGCAGTTCTTC.

Points on this clonotype: One base away lies a much larger clone, so this may be a sequencing read error. The V call is TRBV7-9, the J call TRBJ2-4; D may be TRBD2 (6 bases). The germline CDR1 and CDR2 sequences are SEHNR and FQNEAQ (reference sequence). The CDR3 runs 14 residues. CDR3 nucleotide sequence: TGTGCCAGCAGCAATGAACTAGCCAAAAACACTCAGTACTTC. Encoded protein: CASSNELAKNTQYF.

This clonotype was seen repeatedly, ten times or more. V usage is TRBV13 and J usage is TRBJ2-7, with 10 bases lining up with TRBD2. Germline V gene lookup returns CDR1 PRHDT and CDR2 FYEKMQ (reference sequence). The V segment lost 4 bases and the J segment 3 bases; nucleotides outside the gene matches: 6. The CDR3 spans 15 residues. DNA of the CDR3: TGTGCCAGCAGCTCACGGACTAGCGGATACTACGAGCAGTACTTC. This codes for CASSSRTSGYYEQYF.

This clonotype was recorded a few times. This sequence joins TRBV5-4 and TRBJ1-1; weak D call: TRBD1 (6 bases). The germline V gene has CDR1 SGHNT and CDR2 YYREEE (reference sequence). The CDR3 has 15 amino acids. The germline V and J ends were trimmed by 3 bases and 1 base, with 13 bases remaining between them. CDR3 sequence (DNA): TGTGCCAGCAGCTCACCACTACAGGGGAACACTGAAGCTTTCTTT. Protein: CASSSPLQGNTEAFF. The whole variable domain, filled in from reference TRBV5-4 and TRBJ1-1, reads ETGVTQSPTHLIKTRGQQVTLRCSSQSGHNTVSWYQQALGQGPQFIFQYYREEENGRGNFPPRFSGLQFPNYSSELNVNALELDDSALYLCASSSPLQGNTEAFFGQGTRLTVV.

This clonotype was counted a few times. The chain recombines TRBV28 with TRBJ2-5, with D maybe TRBD1 (6 bases). The V end lost 2 bases, the J end lost 7 bases, and 17 bases lay between the germline ends. The CDR3 sequence is 15 residues long. CDR1 and CDR2 from the germline V gene are MDHEN and SYDVKM. CDR3 sequence reads: CASSLRGNQPGTQYF. CDR3 bases: TGTGCCAGCAGTTTAAGGGGGAACCAGCCGGGGACCCAGTACTTC.